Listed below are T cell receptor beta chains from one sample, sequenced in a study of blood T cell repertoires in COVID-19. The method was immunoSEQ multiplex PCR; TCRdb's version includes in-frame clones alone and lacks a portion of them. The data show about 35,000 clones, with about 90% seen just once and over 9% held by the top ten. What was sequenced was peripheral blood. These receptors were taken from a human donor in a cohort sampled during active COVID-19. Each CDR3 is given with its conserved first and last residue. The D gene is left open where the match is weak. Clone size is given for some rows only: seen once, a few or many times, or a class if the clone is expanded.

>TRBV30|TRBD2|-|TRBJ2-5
CAWSVRSGIETQYF
TGTGCCTGGAGTGTACGGAGCGGGATAGAGACCCAGTACTTC
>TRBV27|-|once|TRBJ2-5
CASSPRLQGPQETQYF
TGTGCCAGCAGTCCCAGGTTACAGGGCCCTCAAGAGACCCAGTACTTC
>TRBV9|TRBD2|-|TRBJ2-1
CASSGAGWREQFF
TGTGCCAGCAGCGGAGCGGGGTGGCGGGAGCAGTTCTTC
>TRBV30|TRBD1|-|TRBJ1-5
CAWSVVDRGLPDQPQHF
TGTGCCTGGAGTGTAGTGGACAGGGGGCTCCCTGATCAGCCCCAGCATTTT
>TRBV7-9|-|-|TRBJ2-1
CASSFSANGGWDEQFF
TGTGCCAGCAGCTTCTCTGCTAATGGGGGCTGGGATGAGCAGTTCTTC
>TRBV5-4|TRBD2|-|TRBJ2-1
CASSLAASGWNEQFF
TGTGCCAGCAGCTTAGCTGCTAGCGGGTGGAATGAGCAGTTCTTC
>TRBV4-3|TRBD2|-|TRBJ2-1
CASSQAASGGAHEQFF
TGCGCCAGCAGCCAAGCCGCTAGCGGGGGGGCCCATGAGCAGTTCTTC
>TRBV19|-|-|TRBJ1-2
CASTEGLRNYGYTF
TGTGCCAGTACCGAGGGACTTCGTAACTATGGCTACACCTTC
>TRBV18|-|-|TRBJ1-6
CASSPQKEGSPLHF
TGTGCCAGCTCACCACAAAAGGAGGGTTCACCCCTCCACTTT
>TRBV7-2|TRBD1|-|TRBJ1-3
CASSLGPGQGNGGGTIYF
TGTGCCAGCAGCTTAGGGCCGGGACAGGGGAATGGAGGGGGCACCATATATTTT
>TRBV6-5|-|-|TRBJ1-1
CASSQPAGANTEAFF
TGTGCCAGCAGCCAACCCGCAGGGGCAAACACTGAAGCTTTCTTT
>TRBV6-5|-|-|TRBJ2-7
CASSYRADLYEQYF
TGTGCCAGCAGTTACAGAGCGGACCTCTACGAGCAGTACTTC
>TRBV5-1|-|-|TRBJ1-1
CASSLIVRGAGTEAFF
TGCGCCAGCAGCTTGATCGTACGGGGGGCAGGCACTGAAGCTTTCTTT
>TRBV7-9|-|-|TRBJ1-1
CASSPGVRAEAFF
TGTGCCAGCAGCCCAGGGGTTAGGGCTGAAGCTTTCTTT
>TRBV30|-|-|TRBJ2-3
CAWTTHTDTQYF
TGTGCCTGGACCACACACACAGATACGCAGTATTTT
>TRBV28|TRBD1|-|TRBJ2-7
CASSLYTGPGQGSHEQYF
TGTGCCAGCAGTTTATATACGGGACCCGGACAGGGATCCCACGAGCAGTACTTC
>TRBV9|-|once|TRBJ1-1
CASSVVGASEAFF
TGTGCCAGCAGCGTAGTTGGGGCGTCTGAAGCTTTCTTT
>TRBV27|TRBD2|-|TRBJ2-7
CASSRGEAGLNSYEQYF
TGTGCCAGCAGTCGGGGGGAAGCGGGCCTAAACTCCTACGAGCAGTACTTC
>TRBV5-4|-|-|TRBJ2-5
CASSLGQEQETQYF
TGTGCCAGCAGCTTGGGACAGGAGCAAGAGACCCAGTACTTC
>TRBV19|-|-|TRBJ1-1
CACNWWNTEAFF
TGTGCCTGTAACTGGTGGAACACTGAAGCTTTCTTT
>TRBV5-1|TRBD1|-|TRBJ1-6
CASSFRTGGLNSPLHF
TGCGCCAGCAGCTTCCGGACAGGGGGCTTGAATTCACCCCTCCACTTT
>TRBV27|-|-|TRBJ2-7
CASSSRTKTYEQYF
TGTGCCAGCAGTTCCCGGACTAAAACCTACGAGCAGTACTTC
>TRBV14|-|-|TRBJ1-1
CASSRRQVLLNTEAFF
TGTGCCAGCAGCCGGAGACAGGTCCTTTTGAACACTGAAGCTTTCTTT
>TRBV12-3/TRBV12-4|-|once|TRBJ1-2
CASSLLSGYTF
TGTGCCAGCAGTTTACTCTCTGGCTACACCTTC
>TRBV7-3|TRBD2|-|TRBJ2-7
CASSVPGLAGGKSYEQYF
TGTGCCAGCAGCGTCCCGGGACTAGCGGGAGGCAAGTCCTACGAGCAGTACTTC
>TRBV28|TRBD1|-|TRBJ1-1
CASSFGQAAVGVAFF
TGTGCCAGCAGTTTCGGACAGGCGGCGGTAGGGGTAGCTTTCTTT
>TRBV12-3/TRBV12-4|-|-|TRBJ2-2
CASRPSWTGELFF
TGTGCCAGCAGACCGAGTTGGACCGGGGAGCTGTTTTTT
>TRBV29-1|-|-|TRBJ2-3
CSARTHGPDTQYF
TGCAGCGCCCGGACTCACGGACCAGATACGCAGTATTTT
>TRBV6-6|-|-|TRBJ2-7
CASRPTGSYEQYF
TGTGCCAGCAGGCCTACGGGATCCTACGAGCAGTACTTC
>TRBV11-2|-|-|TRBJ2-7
CASSLSQVSGYEQYF
TGTGCCAGCAGCTTATCCCAAGTATCGGGCTACGAGCAGTACTTC
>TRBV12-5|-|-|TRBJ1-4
CASGLVGGGYEKLFF
TGTGCTAGTGGTTTGGTAGGCGGGGGATACGAAAAACTGTTTTTT
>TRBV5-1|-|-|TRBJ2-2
CASSLVQSNTGELFF
TGCGCCAGCAGCTTGGTTCAATCGAACACCGGGGAGCTGTTTTTT
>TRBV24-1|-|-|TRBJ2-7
CATSDPRGSTYEQYF
TGTGCCACCAGTGATCCCAGGGGAAGTACCTACGAGCAGTACTTC
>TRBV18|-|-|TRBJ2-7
CASSQGEGAVYEQYF
TGTGCCAGCTCGCAAGGGGAAGGGGCGGTTTACGAGCAGTACTTC
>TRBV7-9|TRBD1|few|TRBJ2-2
CASDRVTGELFF
TGTGCCAGTGACAGGGTAACCGGGGAGCTGTTTTTT
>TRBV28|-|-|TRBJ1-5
CASSLGDGAGNQPQHF
TGTGCCAGCAGTTTGGGCGACGGAGCGGGCAATCAGCCCCAGCATTTT
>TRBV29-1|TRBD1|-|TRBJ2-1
CSVESGGVGNEQFF
TGCAGCGTTGAATCAGGGGGAGTCGGGAATGAGCAGTTCTTC
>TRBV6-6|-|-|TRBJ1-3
CASSPGGKGRFGAGNTIYF
TGTGCCAGCAGTCCGGGAGGGAAGGGGAGGTTCGGCGCTGGAAACACCATATATTTT
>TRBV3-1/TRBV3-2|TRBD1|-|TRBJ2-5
CASSQRTGVETQYF
TGTGCCAGCAGCCAACGGACAGGGGTGGAGACCCAGTACTTC